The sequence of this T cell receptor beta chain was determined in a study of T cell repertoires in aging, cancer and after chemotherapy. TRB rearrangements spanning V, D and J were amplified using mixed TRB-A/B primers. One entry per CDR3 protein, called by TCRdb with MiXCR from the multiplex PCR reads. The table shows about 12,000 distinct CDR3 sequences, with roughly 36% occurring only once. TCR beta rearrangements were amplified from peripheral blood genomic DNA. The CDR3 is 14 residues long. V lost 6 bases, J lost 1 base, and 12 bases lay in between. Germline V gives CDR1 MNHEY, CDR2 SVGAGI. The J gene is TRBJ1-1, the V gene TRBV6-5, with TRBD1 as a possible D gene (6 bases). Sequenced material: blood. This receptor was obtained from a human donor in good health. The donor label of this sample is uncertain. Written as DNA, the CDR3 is TGTGCCAGCAGACGTACAGGGAAGAACACTGAAGCTTTCTTT. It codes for CASRRTGKNTEAFF.